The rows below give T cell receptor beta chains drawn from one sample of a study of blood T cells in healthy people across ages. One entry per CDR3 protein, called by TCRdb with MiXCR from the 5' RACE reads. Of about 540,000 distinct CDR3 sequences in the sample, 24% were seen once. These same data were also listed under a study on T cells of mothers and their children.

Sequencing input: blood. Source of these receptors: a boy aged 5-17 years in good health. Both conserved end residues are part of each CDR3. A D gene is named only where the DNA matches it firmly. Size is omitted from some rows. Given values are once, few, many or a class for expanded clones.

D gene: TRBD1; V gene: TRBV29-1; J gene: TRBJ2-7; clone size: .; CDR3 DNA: TGCAGCGTGTATGGAACGTCCGGACAGGCGTCCTACGAGCAGTACTTC; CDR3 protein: CSVYGTSGQASYEQYF
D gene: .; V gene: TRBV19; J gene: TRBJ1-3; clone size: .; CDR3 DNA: TGTGCCAGTAGCCCCCAGGACTCTGGAAACACCATATATTTT; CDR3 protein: CASSPQDSGNTIYF
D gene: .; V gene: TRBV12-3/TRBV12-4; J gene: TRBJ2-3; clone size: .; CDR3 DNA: TGTGCCAGCAGCCCTGCAAGAAGGAGCGCAGATACGCAGTATTTT; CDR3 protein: CASSPARRSADTQYF
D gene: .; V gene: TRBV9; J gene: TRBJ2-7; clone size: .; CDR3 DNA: TGTGCCAGCAGCGTAGGACAGGAAATCTACGAGCAGTACTTC; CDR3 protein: CASSVGQEIYEQYF
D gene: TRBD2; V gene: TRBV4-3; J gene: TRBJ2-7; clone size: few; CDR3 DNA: TGCGCCAGCAGCCAAACCTTTCGACTAGCGGGGTACTACGAGCAGTACTTC; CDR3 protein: CASSQTFRLAGYYEQYF
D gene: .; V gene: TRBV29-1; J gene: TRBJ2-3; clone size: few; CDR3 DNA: TGCAGCGTTGCTATCAGTTTGGGGGATACGCGGTATTTT; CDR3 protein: CSVAISLGDTRYF
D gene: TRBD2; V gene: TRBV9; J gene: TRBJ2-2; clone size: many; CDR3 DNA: TGTGCCAGCAGCTCCCGATTGACTAGCGGGAAGGAAGGGGAGCTGTTTTTT; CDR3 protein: CASSSRLTSGKEGELFF
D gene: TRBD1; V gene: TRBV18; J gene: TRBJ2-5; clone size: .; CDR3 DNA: TGTGCCAGCTCACCACCGCGCTATTTGGGACAGGGGAACATCTTC; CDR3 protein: CASSPPRYLGQGNIF
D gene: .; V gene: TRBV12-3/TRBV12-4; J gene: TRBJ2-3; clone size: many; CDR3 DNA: TGTGCCAGCAGTTCGTCGGATACGCAGTATTTT; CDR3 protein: CASSSSDTQYF
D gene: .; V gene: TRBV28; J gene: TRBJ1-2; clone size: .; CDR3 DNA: TGTGCCAGCAGCCCTTTAGGGGAGGGAGGCTACACCTTC; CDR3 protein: CASSPLGEGGYTF
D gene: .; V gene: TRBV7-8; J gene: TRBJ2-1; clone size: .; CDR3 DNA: TGTGCCAGCAGCGGCAGGGAGATGGGTGAGCAGTTCTTC; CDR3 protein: CASSGREMGEQFF
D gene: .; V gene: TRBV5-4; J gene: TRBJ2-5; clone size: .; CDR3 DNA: TGTACCAGCAGCTTGGCGGCAGGGAAAGAGACCCAGTACTTC; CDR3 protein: CTSSLAAGKETQYF
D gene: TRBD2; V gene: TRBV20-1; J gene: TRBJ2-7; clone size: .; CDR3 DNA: TGCAGTGCTAGCGGACTAGCGGGGCTTAACGAGCAGTACTTC; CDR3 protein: CSASGLAGLNEQYF
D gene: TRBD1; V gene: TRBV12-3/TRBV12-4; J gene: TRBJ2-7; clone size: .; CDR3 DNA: TGTGCCAGCAGTTCCCGACAGGGTGGTAACCACGAGCAGTACTTC; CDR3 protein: CASSSRQGGNHEQYF